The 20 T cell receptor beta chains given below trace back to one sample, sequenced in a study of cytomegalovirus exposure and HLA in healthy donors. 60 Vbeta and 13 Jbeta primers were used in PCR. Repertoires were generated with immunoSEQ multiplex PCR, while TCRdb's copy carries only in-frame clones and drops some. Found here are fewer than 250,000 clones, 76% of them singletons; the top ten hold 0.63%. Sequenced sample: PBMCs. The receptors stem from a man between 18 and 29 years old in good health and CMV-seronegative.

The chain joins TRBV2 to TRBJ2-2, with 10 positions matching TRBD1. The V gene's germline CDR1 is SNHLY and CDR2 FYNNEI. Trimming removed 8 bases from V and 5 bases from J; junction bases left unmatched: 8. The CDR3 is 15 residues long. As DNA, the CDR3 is TGTGCCAGCGTCGGGGGACAGGGGTTGACCGGGGAGCTGTTTTTT. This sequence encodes CASVGGQGLTGELFF.

In nucleotides, the CDR3 is TGCAGCGTTGCCGTTTCCGGGAGTGTTTATTACAATGAGCAGTTCTTC. Translated: CSVAVSGSVYYNEQFF. V usage is TRBV29-1 and J usage is TRBJ2-1; possibly TRBD2 for D (6 bases). Trimming took off 4 bases at V and 4 bases at J, with 20 bases between the two ends. Per germline, CDR1 SQVTM and CDR2 ANQGSEA. The CDR3 contains 16 residues.

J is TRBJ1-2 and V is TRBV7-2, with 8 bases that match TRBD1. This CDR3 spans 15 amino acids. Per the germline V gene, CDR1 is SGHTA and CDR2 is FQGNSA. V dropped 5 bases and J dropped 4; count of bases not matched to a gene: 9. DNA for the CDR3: TGTGCCAGCAGCCAGGACAGGGATGTGATCTATGGCTACACCTTC. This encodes CASSQDRDVIYGYTF.

CDR3 nucleotides: TGTGCCTGGAGCAGGGGCAATCAGCCCCAGCATTTT. This codes for CAWSRGNQPQHF. V and J are TRBV30 and TRBJ1-5; weak D call: TRBD1 (5 bases). This CDR3 region has 12 residues. V lost 3 bases and J 2 bases, leaving 5 bases between the germline ends. Germline CDR1 is GTSNPN and CDR2 is SVGIG (reference sequence).

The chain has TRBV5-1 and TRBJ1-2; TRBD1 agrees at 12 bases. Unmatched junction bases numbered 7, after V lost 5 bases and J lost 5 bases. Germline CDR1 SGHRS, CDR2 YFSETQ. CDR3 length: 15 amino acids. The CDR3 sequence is CASRAGTGGRYGYTF. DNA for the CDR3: TGCGCCAGCAGGGCCGGGACAGGGGGCCGATATGGCTACACCTTC.

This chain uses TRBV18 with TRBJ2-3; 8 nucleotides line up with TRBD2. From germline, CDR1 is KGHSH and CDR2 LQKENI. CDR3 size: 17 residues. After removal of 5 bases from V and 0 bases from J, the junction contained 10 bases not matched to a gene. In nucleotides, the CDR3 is TGTGCCAGCTCAACCCGGAGTAGCGGGGCTAGCACAGATACGCAGTATTTT. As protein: CASSTRSSGASTDTQYF.

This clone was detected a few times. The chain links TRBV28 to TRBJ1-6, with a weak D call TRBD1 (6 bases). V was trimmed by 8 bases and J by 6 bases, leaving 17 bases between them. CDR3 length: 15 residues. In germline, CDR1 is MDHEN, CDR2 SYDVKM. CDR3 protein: CASSITGSGNSPLHF. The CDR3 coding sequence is TGTGCCAGCTCAATCACAGGGTCGGGTAATTCACCCCTCCACTTT.

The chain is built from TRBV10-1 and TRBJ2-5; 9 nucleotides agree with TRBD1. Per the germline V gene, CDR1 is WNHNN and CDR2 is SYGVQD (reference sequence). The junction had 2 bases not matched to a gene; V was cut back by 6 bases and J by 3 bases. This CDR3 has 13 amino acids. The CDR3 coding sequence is TGCGCCAGCAGACGGACAGGGGAAGAGACCCAGTACTTC. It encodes CASRRTGEETQYF.

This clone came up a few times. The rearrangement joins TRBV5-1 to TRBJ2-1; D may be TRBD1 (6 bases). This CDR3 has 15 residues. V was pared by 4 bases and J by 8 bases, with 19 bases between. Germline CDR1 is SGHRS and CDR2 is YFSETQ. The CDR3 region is CASSARDPTGHEQFF. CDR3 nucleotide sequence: TGCGCCAGCAGCGCGCGAGACCCCACAGGGCATGAGCAGTTCTTC.

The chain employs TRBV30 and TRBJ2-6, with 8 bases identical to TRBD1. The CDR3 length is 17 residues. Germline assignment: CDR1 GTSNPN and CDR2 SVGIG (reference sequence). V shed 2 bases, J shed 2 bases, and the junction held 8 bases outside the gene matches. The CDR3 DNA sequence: TGTGCCTGGAGTCCTTACCAACAGGGGGCTGGGGCCAACGTCCTGACTTTC. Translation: CAWSPYQQGAGANVLTF.

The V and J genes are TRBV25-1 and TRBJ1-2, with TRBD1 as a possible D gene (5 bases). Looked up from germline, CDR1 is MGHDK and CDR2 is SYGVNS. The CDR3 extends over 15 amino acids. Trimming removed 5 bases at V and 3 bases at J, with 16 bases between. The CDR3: CASSLGGTIDYGYTF. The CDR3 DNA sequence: TGTGCCAGCAGTTTGGGGGGGACGATCGACTATGGCTACACCTTC.

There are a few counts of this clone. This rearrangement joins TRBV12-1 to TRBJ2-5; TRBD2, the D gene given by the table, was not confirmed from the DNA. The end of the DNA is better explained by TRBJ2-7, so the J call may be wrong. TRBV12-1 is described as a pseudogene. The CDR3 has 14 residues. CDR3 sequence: CASSFEDYSYEQYF. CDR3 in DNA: TGTGCCAGCAGCTTTGAGGACTACTCCTACGAGCAGTACTTC.

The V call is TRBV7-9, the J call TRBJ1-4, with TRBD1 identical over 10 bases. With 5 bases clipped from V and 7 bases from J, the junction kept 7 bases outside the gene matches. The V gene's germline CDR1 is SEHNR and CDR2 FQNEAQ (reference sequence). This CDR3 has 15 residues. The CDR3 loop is CASSLPTGGFEKLFF. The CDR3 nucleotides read TGTGCCAGCAGCCTCCCGACAGGGGGCTTTGAAAAACTGTTTTTT.

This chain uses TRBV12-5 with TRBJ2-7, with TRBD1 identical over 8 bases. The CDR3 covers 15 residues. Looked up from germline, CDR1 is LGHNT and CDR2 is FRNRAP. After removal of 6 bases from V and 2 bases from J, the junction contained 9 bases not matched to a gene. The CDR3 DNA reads TGTGCTAGTGGATGGGGGACAGGACGGGCCTACGAGCAGTACTTC. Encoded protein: CASGWGTGRAYEQYF.

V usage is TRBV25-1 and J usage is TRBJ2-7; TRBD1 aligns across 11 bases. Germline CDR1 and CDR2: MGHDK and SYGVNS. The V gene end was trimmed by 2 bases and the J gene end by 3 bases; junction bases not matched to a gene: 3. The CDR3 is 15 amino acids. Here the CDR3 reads CASSEGTGGLYEQYF. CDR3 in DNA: TGTGCCAGCAGTGAAGGGACAGGGGGTCTCTACGAGCAGTACTTC.

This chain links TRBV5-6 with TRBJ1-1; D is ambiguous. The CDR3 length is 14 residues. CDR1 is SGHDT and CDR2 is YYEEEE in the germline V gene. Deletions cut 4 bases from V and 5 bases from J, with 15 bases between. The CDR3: CASSTTEHPTEAFF. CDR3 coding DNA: TGTGCCAGCAGCACTACCGAGCACCCTACTGAAGCTTTCTTT.

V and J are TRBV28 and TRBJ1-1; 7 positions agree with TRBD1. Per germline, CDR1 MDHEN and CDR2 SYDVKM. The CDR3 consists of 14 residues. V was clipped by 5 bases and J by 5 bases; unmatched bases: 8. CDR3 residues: CASSHRGTATEAFF. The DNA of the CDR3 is TGTGCCAGCAGTCATCGCGGGACAGCGACTGAAGCTTTCTTT.

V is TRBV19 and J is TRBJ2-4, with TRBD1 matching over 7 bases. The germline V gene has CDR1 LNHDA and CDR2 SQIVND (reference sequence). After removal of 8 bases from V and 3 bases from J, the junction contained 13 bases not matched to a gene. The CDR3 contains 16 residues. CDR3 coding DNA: TGTGCCAGTGGTTTGGCGATAGGGACAGTCAAAAACATTCAGTACTTC. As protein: CASGLAIGTVKNIQYF. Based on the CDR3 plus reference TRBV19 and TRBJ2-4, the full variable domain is DGGITQSPKYLFRKEGQNVTLSCEQNLNHDAMYWYRQDPGQGLRLIYYSQIVNDFQKGDIAEGYSVSREKKESFPLTVTSAQKNPTAFYLCASGLAIGTVKNIQYFGAGTRLSVL.

The CDR3 DNA reads as TGTGCCAGCAGTGAAATAACAGGGAACGACGAGCAGTACTTC. It codes for CASSEITGNDEQYF. V is TRBV25-1 and J is TRBJ2-7, with D tentatively TRBD1 (6 bases). The CDR3 runs to 14 residues. The germline gives CDR1 MGHDK, CDR2 SYGVNS. With 2 bases removed from V and 5 bases from J, the gap between germline ends came to 13 bases.

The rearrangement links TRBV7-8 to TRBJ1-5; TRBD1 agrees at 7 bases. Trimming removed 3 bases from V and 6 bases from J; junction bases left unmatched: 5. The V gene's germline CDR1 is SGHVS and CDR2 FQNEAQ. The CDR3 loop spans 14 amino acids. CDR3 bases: TGTGCCAGCAGCTTCCAGACAGGGCCTCAGCCCCAGCATTTT. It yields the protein CASSFQTGPQPQHF.